This T cell receptor beta chain was identified during a study of T cell changes during pregnancy in multiple sclerosis. Sequencing was performed with immunoSEQ multiplex PCR; in TCRdb, only in-frame clones are kept and a portion is missing. The sample has about 39,000 clones, over 75% seen once. Trimming left V 6 bases short and J 7 bases short, with 24 bases between. Looked up from germline, CDR1 is SGHTA and CDR2 is FQGNSA. The CDR3 totals 16 residues. The chain combines TRBV7-2 with TRBJ1-2, with D possibly TRBD1 on 6 matching bases. This clonotype was obtained from a female donor in good health, enrolled as a control in a pregnancy study. The source material was CD4+ T cells from peripheral blood mononuclear cells, sampled in the first trimester of pregnancy. This CDR3 reads CASRMGGGGRFSGYTF. The DNA for the CDR3 is TGTGCCAGCAGAATGGGGGGCGGGGGTCGGTTCAGTGGCTACACCTTC.